This T cell receptor (beta chain) was recovered during a study of cytomegalovirus exposure and HLA in healthy donors. Regarding this clone: Its specificity is not known.

There are 13 residues in the CDR3. CDR1 and CDR2 from the germline V gene are MGHDK and SYGVNS. V dropped 7 bases and J dropped 3; count of bases not matched to a gene: 5. Overall study results and limits: Overall, 164 TCR beta chains were annotated as cytomegalovirus-associated. Later analysis suggested most CMV-associated TCR beta chains were HLA-restricted. Cytomegalovirus status was reportedly diagnosed by the classifier with high specificity and sensitivity. Despite most TCR sequences being rare, some public TCRs occurred in many donors.

With 60 Vbeta and 13 Jbeta primers, the PCR was carried out. The data were produced by immunoSEQ multiplex PCR, yet TCRdb's version contains in-frame clones alone and is incomplete. This sample yields just over 150,000 clones, of which 80% are seen a single time; about 6.3% belongs to the top ten. The chain employs TRBV25-1 and TRBJ2-7; 8 bases map to TRBD1. This clonotype was sampled from a male donor in good health and CMV-seropositive. Sequencing was done on a sample of PBMCs. CDR3 region: CASTLGTGYEQYF. In DNA form, the CDR3 reads TGTGCCAGCACCCTCGGGACAGGCTACGAGCAGTACTTC.